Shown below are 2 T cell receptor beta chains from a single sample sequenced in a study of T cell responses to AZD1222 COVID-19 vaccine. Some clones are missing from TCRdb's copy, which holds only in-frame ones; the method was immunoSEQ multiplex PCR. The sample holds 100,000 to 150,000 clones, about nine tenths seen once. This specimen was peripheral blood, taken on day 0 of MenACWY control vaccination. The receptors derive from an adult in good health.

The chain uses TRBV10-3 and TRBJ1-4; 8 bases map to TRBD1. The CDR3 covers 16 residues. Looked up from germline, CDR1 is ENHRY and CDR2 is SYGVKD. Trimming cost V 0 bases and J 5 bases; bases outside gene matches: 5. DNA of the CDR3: TGTGCCATCAGTGAGTCGTCCGGGGACAGGAATGAAAAACTGTTTTTT. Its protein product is CAISESSGDRNEKLFF.

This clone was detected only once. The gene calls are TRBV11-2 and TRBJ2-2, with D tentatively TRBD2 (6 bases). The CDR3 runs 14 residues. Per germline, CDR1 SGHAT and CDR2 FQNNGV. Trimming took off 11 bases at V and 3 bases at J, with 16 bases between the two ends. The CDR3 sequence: CAGRLSGDTGELFF. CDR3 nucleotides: TGTGCCGGAAGACTTTCGGGGGACACCGGGGAGCTGTTTTTT.